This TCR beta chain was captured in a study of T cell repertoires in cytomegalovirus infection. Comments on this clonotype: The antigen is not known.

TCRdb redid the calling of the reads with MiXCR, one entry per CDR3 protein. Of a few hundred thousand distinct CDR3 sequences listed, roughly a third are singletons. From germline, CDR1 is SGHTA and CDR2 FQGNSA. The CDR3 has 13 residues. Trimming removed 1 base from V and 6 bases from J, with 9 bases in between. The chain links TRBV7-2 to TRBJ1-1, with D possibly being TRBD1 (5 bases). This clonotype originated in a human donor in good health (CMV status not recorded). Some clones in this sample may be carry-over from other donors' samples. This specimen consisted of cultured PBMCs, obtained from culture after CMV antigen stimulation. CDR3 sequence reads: CASSLVQVSEAFF. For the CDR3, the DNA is TGTGCCAGCAGCTTAGTACAGGTCTCTGAAGCTTTCTTT. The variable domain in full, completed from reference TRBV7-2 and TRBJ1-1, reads GAGVSQSPSNKVTEKGKDVELRCDPISGHTALYWYRQSLGQGLEFLIYFQGNSAPDKSGLPSDRFSAERTGGSVSTLTIQRTQQEDSAVYLCASSLVQVSEAFFGQGTRLTVV.